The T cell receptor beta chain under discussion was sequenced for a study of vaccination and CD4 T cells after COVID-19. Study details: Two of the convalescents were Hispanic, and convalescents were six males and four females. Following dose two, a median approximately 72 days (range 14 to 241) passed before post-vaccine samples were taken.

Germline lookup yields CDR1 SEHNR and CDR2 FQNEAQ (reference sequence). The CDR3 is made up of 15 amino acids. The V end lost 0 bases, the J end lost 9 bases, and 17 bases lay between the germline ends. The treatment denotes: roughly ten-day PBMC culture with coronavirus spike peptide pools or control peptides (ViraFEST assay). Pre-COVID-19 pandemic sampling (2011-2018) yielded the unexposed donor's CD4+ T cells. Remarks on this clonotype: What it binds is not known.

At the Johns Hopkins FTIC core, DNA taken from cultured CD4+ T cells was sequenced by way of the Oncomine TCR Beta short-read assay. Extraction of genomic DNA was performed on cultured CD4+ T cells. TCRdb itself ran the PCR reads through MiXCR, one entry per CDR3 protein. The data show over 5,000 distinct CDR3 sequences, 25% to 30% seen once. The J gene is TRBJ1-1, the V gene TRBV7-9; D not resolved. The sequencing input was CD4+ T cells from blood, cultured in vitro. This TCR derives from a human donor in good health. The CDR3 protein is CASSLATLQSSQAFF. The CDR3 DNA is TGTGCCAGCAGCTTAGCCACCCTACAGTCCTCTCAAGCTTTCTTT.